The rows below give T cell receptor beta chains drawn from one sample of a study of blood T cell repertoires in COVID-19. The method was immunoSEQ multiplex PCR; TCRdb's version includes in-frame clones alone and lacks a portion of them. The sample lists around 98,000 clones, around 75% occurring once. The sequenced material came from peripheral blood. The receptors were gathered from an older man with acute or convalescent COVID-19. CDR3s include the opening cysteine and the closing phenylalanine or tryptophan. D genes are given only for firm matches. Clone sizes are given selectively: once, few, many, or a class where the clone is expanded.

cdr3_aa,cdr3_nt,v_call,j_call,d_call,clone_size
CASSPLSGLGNNEQFF,TGTGCCAGCTCACCACTTTCAGGGTTAGGGAACAATGAGCAGTTCTTC,TRBV18,TRBJ2-1,-,-
CASSARPDRANTGELFF,TGTGCCAGCAGCGCACGGCCCGACAGGGCGAACACCGGGGAGCTGTTTTTT,TRBV9,TRBJ2-2,TRBD1,-
CARGGGNYGYTF,TGTGCCCGCGGTGGCGGGAACTATGGCTACACCTTC,TRBV30,TRBJ1-2,-,-
CASRIQQGANSPLHF,TGTGCCAGCAGGATTCAACAGGGGGCGAATTCACCCCTCCACTTT,TRBV2,TRBJ1-6,TRBD1,-
CASSAHTGIDTGELFF,TGTGCCAGCAGTGCCCATACAGGGATCGACACCGGGGAGCTGTTTTTT,TRBV25-1,TRBJ2-2,-,-
CASSEATGGRQPQHF,TGTGCCAGCAGTGAAGCTACAGGGGGAAGGCAGCCCCAGCATTTT,TRBV2,TRBJ1-5,TRBD1,-
CASRQTVNTGELFF,TGTGCCAGCAGACAGACAGTGAACACCGGGGAGCTGTTTTTT,TRBV6-1,TRBJ2-2,-,-
CASSSGGGGQFF,TGTGCCAGCAGCTCGGGGGGCGGTGGGCAGTTCTTC,TRBV5-5,TRBJ2-1,-,many
CASSLTAGGPYNEQFF,TGTGCCAGCAGCTTAACAGCGGGGGGACCCTACAATGAGCAGTTCTTC,TRBV13,TRBJ2-1,TRBD2,many
CASRGGFLNEQYF,TGTGCCAGCAGGGGGGGGTTTTTGAACGAGCAGTACTTC,TRBV7-9,TRBJ2-7,TRBD2,few
CASRKGTGGGQPQHF,TGTGCCAGCAGAAAGGGGACAGGGGGCGGTCAGCCCCAGCATTTT,TRBV27,TRBJ1-5,TRBD1,-
CASSKGLVDEKLFF,TGTGCCAGCAGTAAGGGGTTGGTCGATGAAAAACTGTTTTTT,TRBV6-1,TRBJ1-4,-,-
CASSHRDGSYGYTF,TGTGCCAGCAGCCACCGAGACGGGAGCTATGGCTACACCTTC,TRBV3-1/TRBV3-2,TRBJ1-2,-,-
CASSPYFSTDTQYF,TGTGCCAGCAGCCCCTATTTTAGCACAGATACGCAGTATTTT,TRBV11-3,TRBJ2-3,-,once
CASTPSRGTNEKLFF,TGTGCCAGCACCCCAAGCCGGGGGACTAATGAAAAACTGTTTTTT,TRBV6-5,TRBJ1-4,-,once
CASSPGQNTEAFF,TGTGCCAGCAGCCCGGGTCAGAACACTGAAGCTTTCTTT,TRBV11-2,TRBJ1-1,-,-
CAGVGGQNTEAFF,TGTGCCGGAGTTGGCGGACAGAACACTGAAGCTTTCTTT,TRBV28,TRBJ1-1,-,-
CASSFTGTDYGYTF,TGTGCCAGCAGCTTTACTGGGACAGACTATGGCTACACCTTC,TRBV5-8,TRBJ1-2,TRBD1,once
CASSTDRAGNIQYF,TGTGCCAGCAGTACGGACAGGGCAGGAAACATTCAGTACTTC,TRBV5-4,TRBJ2-4,TRBD1,-
CASSHAGSGAYEQYF,TGTGCCAGCAGCCATGCCGGGAGCGGGGCCTACGAGCAGTACTTC,TRBV3-1/TRBV3-2,TRBJ2-7,TRBD2,-
CASSPAGDSPLHF,TGTGCCAGCTCACCGGCAGGGGATTCACCCCTCCACTTT,TRBV18,TRBJ1-6,-,-
CASSYSDRAPSPLHF,TGTGCCAGCAGTTACTCCGACAGGGCCCCATCACCCCTCCACTTT,TRBV6-6,TRBJ1-6,TRBD1,-
CATKPDRGDTGELFF,TGTGCCACCAAGCCTGACAGGGGGGACACCGGGGAGCTGTTTTTT,TRBV24-1,TRBJ2-2,TRBD1,-
CASSLRGPGYEQYF,TGTGCCAGCAGTTTAAGGGGCCCCGGCTACGAGCAGTACTTC,TRBV27,TRBJ2-7,-,-
CASSLAGTSLTGELFF,TGTGCCAGCAGCTTGGCCGGGACTAGTTTAACCGGGGAGCTGTTTTTT,TRBV5-4,TRBJ2-2,TRBD2,once
CASSEGGQGTDTQYF,TGTGCCAGCAGCGAGGGGGGGCAGGGCACAGATACGCAGTATTTT,TRBV5-4,TRBJ2-3,-,-
CASSRDRPNWDTGELFF,TGTGCCAGCAGTCGGGACAGGCCGAATTGGGACACCGGGGAGCTGTTTTTT,TRBV2,TRBJ2-2,TRBD1,-
CASSLLEERASTDTQYF,TGTGCCAGCAGTTTATTGGAGGAGCGCGCTAGCACAGATACGCAGTATTTT,TRBV27,TRBJ2-3,-,few
CASRASGVGAQYF,TGTGCCAGTAGGGCTAGCGGAGTCGGGGCCCAGTACTTC,TRBV19,TRBJ2-5,TRBD2,-
CASSFLPDRGYNEQFF,TGTGCCAGCAGCTTTCTACCGGACAGGGGTTACAATGAGCAGTTCTTC,TRBV11-2,TRBJ2-1,TRBD1,-
CASSELAAGRYNEQFF,TGTGCCAGCAGTGAACTCGCAGCGGGCCGTTACAATGAGCAGTTCTTC,TRBV25-1,TRBJ2-1,-,-
CASTGLIDSYEQYF,TGTGCCAGCACCGGACTGATTGACTCCTACGAGCAGTACTTC,TRBV2,TRBJ2-7,-,-
CASNDGSTYNEQFF,TGTGCCAGTAACGACGGGAGCACCTACAATGAGCAGTTCTTC,TRBV19,TRBJ2-1,-,-
CASRGQDRETQYF,TGTGCCAGCCGGGGACAGGATAGAGAGACCCAGTACTTC,TRBV28,TRBJ2-5,TRBD1,-
CASSIVHYRDEQFF,TGTGCCAGTAGTATAGTGCACTACCGGGATGAGCAGTTCTTC,TRBV19,TRBJ2-1,-,-
CASRYRSTEPNEQFF,TGTGCCAGTAGATACAGGTCTACTGAGCCCAATGAGCAGTTCTTC,TRBV19,TRBJ2-1,-,-
CASSVTSGRVNEQFF,TGTGCCAGCAGTGTTACTAGCGGGAGGGTTAATGAGCAGTTCTTC,TRBV2,TRBJ2-1,TRBD2,-
CASSGLAGPHEQYF,TGTGCCAGCAGCGGTCTAGCGGGACCCCACGAGCAGTACTTC,TRBV7-6,TRBJ2-7,TRBD2,-
CASSVAAARGGYTF,TGTGCCAGCAGCGTAGCGGCAGCCAGAGGCGGCTACACCTTC,TRBV9,TRBJ1-2,-,-
CASSLLRTGGLHEQYF,TGTGCCAGCAGCTTACTGCGGACAGGGGGCCTCCACGAGCAGTACTTC,TRBV11-2,TRBJ2-7,TRBD1,few
CASSRTAGGGQPQHF,TGTGCCAGCTCCCGCACGGCAGGCGGGGGTCAGCCCCAGCATTTT,TRBV18,TRBJ1-5,-,once
CASSTQGRDYGYTF,TGTGCCAGCAGTACCCAAGGGAGGGACTATGGCTACACCTTC,TRBV28,TRBJ1-2,-,-
CASRRTGSPFISPLHF,TGTGCCAGCAGACGTACAGGGAGCCCGTTCATTTCACCCCTCCACTTT,TRBV25-1,TRBJ1-6,-,-
CASSPPPLAGAAPACEQYF,TGTGCCAGCAGCCCCCCCCCTCTAGCGGGAGCGGCTCCGGCCTGCGAGCAGTACTTC,TRBV7-2,TRBJ2-7,TRBD2,-
CASSPGLAGGDEQFF,TGCGCCAGCAGCCCGGGACTAGCGGGAGGGGATGAGCAGTTCTTC,TRBV5-1,TRBJ2-1,TRBD2,few
CASSERTGNTEAFF,TGTGCCAGCAGTGAACGGACAGGGAACACTGAAGCTTTCTTT,TRBV2,TRBJ1-1,TRBD1,-
CAISGGQGVDQPQHF,TGTGCCATCAGTGGGGGACAGGGGGTCGATCAGCCCCAGCATTTT,TRBV10-3,TRBJ1-5,TRBD1,-
CASNAGYTSYEQYF,TGTGCCAGCAACGCAGGGTATACCTCCTACGAGCAGTACTTC,TRBV28,TRBJ2-7,-,-
CASSDRDREQFGYGYTF,TGTGCCAGCAGTGACCGGGACAGGGAGCAGTTTGGCTATGGCTACACCTTC,TRBV6-4,TRBJ1-2,TRBD1,few
CASRPYRAGENTIYF,TGTGCCAGCAGACCATACAGGGCAGGGGAAAACACCATATATTTT,TRBV6-5,TRBJ1-3,-,-
CASSIGQMNTEAFF,TGTGCCAGTAGTATTGGCCAGATGAACACTGAAGCTTTCTTT,TRBV19,TRBJ1-1,-,-
CASSLSGYEQYF,TGTGCCAGCAGTTTGTCGGGGTACGAGCAGTACTTC,TRBV27,TRBJ2-7,-,few
CASSVIRGDGLADTQYF,TGCGCCAGCAGCGTTATCAGGGGAGATGGATTAGCAGATACGCAGTATTTT,TRBV5-1,TRBJ2-3,-,once
CSVPDRVFDYGYTF,TGCAGCGTTCCGGACAGGGTATTTGACTATGGCTACACCTTC,TRBV29-1,TRBJ1-2,TRBD1,-
CASSVEGQGTTEAFF,TGTGCCAGCAGCGTAGAGGGACAGGGGACCACTGAAGCTTTCTTT,TRBV9,TRBJ1-1,TRBD1,-